Included here is one TCR beta chain sequence, with context. A junction boundary mismatches the germline segment, possibly from a read error. These data are taken from a study of metastatic and nonmetastatic thyroid tumors. Study-level background: Both malignant and benign thyroid patients supplied peripheral blood and tumor or nodule tissue samples, across which the repertoires of these patients were then compared.

The CDR3 spans 15 residues. Germline CDR1 is SNHLY and CDR2 is FYNNEI. Nobody among the patients had been given any treatment before thyroid surgery. Original methodology: Construction of a distant-metastasis classifier for papillary thyroid cancer relied on CDR3 differences across clinicopathological groups. TCRdb called clones again from the PCR reads with MiXCR. TCRdb, not the authors, supplied the V and J calls. The data show some 27,000 clones, around 20% seen once. The rearrangement links TRBV2 to TRBJ2-2, with 10 bases identical to TRBD2. This sequence was found in a male donor with papillary thyroid cancer or a benign thyroid nodule (not recorded which). Some clones in this sample may be carry-over from other donors' samples. The sequenced sample was blood. This CDR3 is CASNLAGENAGELFF. CDR3 bases: TGTGCCAGCAACCTAGCGGGAGAGAACGCCGGGGAGCTGTTTTTT.